This TCR beta chain was found in a study of spatial heterogeneity in lung cancer. Study-wide findings and caveats: Tumoral mutation counts were tracked by counts of expanded intratumoral alpha and beta TCRs. Tumor T cells had an estimated coverage that came to approximately 7% for alpha chains and roughly 13% for beta chains.

A unique molecular identifier was attached to every TCR cDNA molecule. One entry per CDR3 protein, called by TCRdb with MiXCR from the 5' RACE reads. The data show under 20,000 distinct CDR3 sequences, with over 7% seen just once and 20% to 25% held by the top ten. This clonotype has a count of ten or more. Its target is unknown. Trimming pared 1 base from V and 5 bases from J, leaving 6 bases between. CDR1 and CDR2 (germline): SGHRS, YFSETQ. The CDR3 spans 12 residues. Time point given: sample taken at primary tumor resection. Material: lung tumor tissue, obtained at surgery. This TCR was recovered from a female donor with early-stage non-small cell lung cancer. This chain links TRBV5-1 with TRBJ2-5, with D uncertain. The CDR3 sequence is CASSLNSETQYF. The CDR3 DNA follows: TGCGCCAGCAGCTTGAATTCGGAGACCCAGTACTTC.